This entry lists 10 T cell receptor beta chains sequenced from one sample in a study of blood T cells in healthy people across ages. A second roughly 6 to 11 cycle PCR used barcoded and J-beta primers. TCRdb redid the calling of the 5' RACE reads with MiXCR, one entry per CDR3 protein. The sample lists some 1.7 million distinct CDR3 sequences, roughly 30% occurring once. The sequenced sample consisted of blood. The receptors were gathered from a woman aged 25 to 39 in good health.

This clonotype was seen ten or more times. The chain links TRBV10-3 to TRBJ2-7; TRBD1 aligns across 7 bases. Germline V CDR1 and CDR2: ENHRY, SYGVKD. This CDR3 contains 13 residues. With 8 bases clipped from V and 1 base from J, the junction kept 5 bases outside the gene matches. CDR3 loop: CAIGDRESYEQYF. CDR3 sequence (DNA): TGTGCCATCGGAGACAGGGAATCCTACGAGCAGTACTTC.

This clonotype showed up just a few times. The gene calls are TRBV12-3 or TRBV12-4 and TRBJ2-1; 8 positions match TRBD1. The junction had 9 bases not matched to a gene; V was cut back by 6 bases and J by 8 bases. CDR3 length: 14 amino acids. In nucleotides, the CDR3 is TGTGCCAGCAGGGGGCAGGGGGCATTCGATGAGCAGTTCTTC. It yields the protein CASRGQGAFDEQFF.

In its sample, this clonotype was seen a few times. The V call is TRBV20-1, the J call TRBJ1-5; 8 positions match TRBD1. The CDR3 covers 18 residues. Germline assignment: CDR1 DFQATT and CDR2 SNEGSKA (reference sequence). Trimming removed 2 bases from V and 6 bases from J; junction bases left unmatched: 18. CDR3 DNA: TGCAGTGCTAGAAAGGGGTTTACAGGGGGGGATGAGGGTCAGCCCCAGCATTTT. Encoded protein: CSARKGFTGGDEGQPQHF.

As for this clonotype: The junction differs from germline at one of its ends, possibly a read error. This sequence joins TRBV10-3 and TRBJ1-4, with a weak D call TRBD1 (5 bases). Germline V gives CDR1 ENHRY, CDR2 SYGVKD. This CDR3 spans 14 amino acids. CDR3 bases: TGTGCCATCAGTGACAGGGCCAGTGGTGAAGAACTGTTTTTT. This sequence encodes CAISDRASGEELFF.

This clonotype was recorded a few times. Given a much more abundant clone one base away, this may be a read error. The chain couples TRBV29-1 to TRBJ2-7; D may match TRBD1 or TRBD2 (5 bases each). The V and J ends lost 5 bases and 7 bases respectively, with 9 bases between them. The CDR3 totals 10 residues. Per germline, CDR1 SQVTM and CDR2 ANQGSEA. This chain's CDR3 is CSVLRGEQYF. The DNA for the CDR3 is TGCAGCGTTCTGAGGGGTGAGCAGTACTTC.

This chain uses TRBV28 with TRBJ2-3; no definite D call. Germline loops: CDR1 MDHEN, CDR2 SYDVKM. The CDR3 covers 18 residues. V was shortened by 7 bases and J by 0 bases, with 23 bases between the two germline ends. Written as DNA, the CDR3 is TGTGCCAGCACCCTGCAGCATCTGGCCCCCCCTAGCACAGATACGCAGTATTTT. Translated: CASTLQHLAPPSTDTQYF.

This clonotype was seen a few times. This chain links TRBV5-1 with TRBJ1-1, with a weak D call TRBD1 (5 bases). The CDR3 has 14 amino acids. V lost 4 bases and J lost 2, with 12 bases in between. The V gene's germline CDR1 is SGHRS and CDR2 YFSETQ. CDR3 residues: CASSQGASNTEAFF. The CDR3 DNA sequence: TGCGCCAGCAGCCAGGGTGCCTCCAACACTGAAGCTTTCTTT.

This clonotype came up a few times. The V gene is TRBV18, the J gene TRBJ2-5; 13 bases line up with TRBD2. With V trimmed by 4 bases and J by 5 bases, 10 bases remained unmatched. The CDR3 extends over 17 amino acids. Germline V lookup: CDR1 KGHSH, CDR2 LQKENI. CDR3 loop: CASSLWTSGGTWETQYF. The CDR3 bases are TGTGCCAGCTCACTCTGGACTAGCGGGGGAACGTGGGAGACCCAGTACTTC.

The chain employs TRBV20-1 and TRBJ2-5; 9 bases align to TRBD2. Germline trimming cut 7 bases from V and 1 base from J; bases unmatched to any gene: 10. CDR3 length equals 15 residues. Germline V gene sequence: CDR1 DFQATT, CDR2 SNEGSKA (reference sequence). DNA of the CDR3: TGCAGTGTTCTGTGGGCGGGGGGGCCCCAAGAGACCCAGTACTTC. Translating it yields CSVLWAGGPQETQYF.

The rearrangement joins TRBV6-6 to TRBJ1-3; 11 bases agree with TRBD1. The germline CDR1 and CDR2 sequences are MNHNY and SVGAGI (reference sequence). The junction had 5 bases not matched to a gene; V was cut back by 2 bases and J by 8 bases. CDR3 length: 15 residues. The DNA for the CDR3 is TGTGCCAGCAGTTACCGGACAGGGGGCAGCGACACCATATATTTT. Its protein product is CASSYRTGGSDTIYF.